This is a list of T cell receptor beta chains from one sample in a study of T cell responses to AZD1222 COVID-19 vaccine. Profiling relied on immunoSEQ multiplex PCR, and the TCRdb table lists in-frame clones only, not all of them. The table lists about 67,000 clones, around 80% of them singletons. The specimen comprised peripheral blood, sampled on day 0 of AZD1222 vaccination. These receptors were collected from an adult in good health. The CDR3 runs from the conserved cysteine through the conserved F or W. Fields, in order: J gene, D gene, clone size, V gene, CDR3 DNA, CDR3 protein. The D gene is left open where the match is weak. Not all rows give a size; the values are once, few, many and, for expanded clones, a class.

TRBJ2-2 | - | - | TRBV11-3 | TGTGCCAGCAGCTTAGATCAAAGGGTTGGCGGGGAGCTGTTTTTT | CASSLDQRVGGELFF
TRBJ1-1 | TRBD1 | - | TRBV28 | TGTGCCAGCAGAGCAGGGGGCCCTGAAGCTTTCTTT | CASRAGGPEAFF
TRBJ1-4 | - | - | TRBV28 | TGTGCCAGCAGTTTATTGGGGCGGACAAATGAAAAACTGTTTTTT | CASSLLGRTNEKLFF
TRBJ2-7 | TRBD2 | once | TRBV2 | TGTGCCAGCAGTGAATCTGGGTCGGGGGGGCGAGGCGAGCAGTACTTC | CASSESGSGGRGEQYF
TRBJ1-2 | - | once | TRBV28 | TGTGCCAGCAGTTTTGGGGGAAACTATGGCTACACCTTC | CASSFGGNYGYTF
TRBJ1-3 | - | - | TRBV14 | TGTGCCAGCAGCCAAAGACCCGGGACGGGAAACACCATATATTTT | CASSQRPGTGNTIYF
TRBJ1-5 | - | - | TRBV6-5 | TGTGCCAGCAGGCAAGAAAGTTATAGCAATCAGCCCCAGCATTTT | CASRQESYSNQPQHF
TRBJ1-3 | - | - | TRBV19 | TGTGCCAGTAGTATAGCCGCTGGACCGGGAAACACCATATATTTT | CASSIAAGPGNTIYF
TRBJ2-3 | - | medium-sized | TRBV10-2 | TGCGCCAGCAGTGACCCACCGGGGGGCACAGATACGCAGTATTTT | CASSDPPGGTDTQYF
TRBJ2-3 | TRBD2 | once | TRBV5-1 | TGCGCCAGCAGCTTCGGGCCTAGCGGTGGGAGCACAGATACGCAGTATTTT | CASSFGPSGGSTDTQYF
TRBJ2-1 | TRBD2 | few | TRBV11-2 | TGTGCCAGCCCGACTAGCGGGGGTCCCAATGAGCAGTTCTTC | CASPTSGGPNEQFF